Each of the 18 T cell receptor beta chains below was sequenced from the same sample in a study of CD8+CD57+ T cells in acquired aplastic anemia. Flow cytometry had shown expanded CD8+CD57+ cells in the patients chosen for sequencing. TCR beta VDJ combinations and CDR3 sequences were profiled from genomic DNA. TCRdb analysed the reads with MiXCR anew, one entry per CDR3 protein. The sample yields 150,000 to 200,000 distinct CDR3 sequences, about two thirds seen once. The sample taken for sequencing was sorted CD4+, CD8+, or CD8+CD57+ T cells (not recorded which) from PBMCs. The receptors stem from a human donor with aplastic anemia.

The rearrangement joins TRBV7-8 to TRBJ2-3, with 9 bases matching TRBD2. The V gene's germline CDR1 is SGHVS and CDR2 FQNEAQ. This CDR3 region has 17 residues. V trimming: 3 bases; J trimming: 0 bases; junction bases outside the gene matches: 7. CDR3 bases: TGTGCCAGCAGCTTGGGCCTAGCGGGGACTAGCACAGATACGCAGTATTTT. Translation: CASSLGLAGTSTDTQYF.

The chain joins TRBV5-4 to TRBJ2-2; D gene ambiguous. The CDR3 extends over 12 amino acids. The germline V gene has CDR1 SGHNT and CDR2 YYREEE (reference sequence). V was cut by 4 bases and J by 6 bases, with 7 bases left in between. CDR3 sequence: CASSVGSGELFF. CDR3 sequence (DNA): TGTGCCAGCAGCGTTGGGTCCGGGGAGCTGTTTTTT.

This clonotype was detected ten times or more. V usage is TRBV15 and J usage is TRBJ2-1; D is possibly TRBD2 (6 bases). Looked up from germline, CDR1 is LNHNV and CDR2 is YYDKDF (reference sequence). The germline V and J ends were trimmed by 5 bases and 9 bases, with 11 bases remaining between them. The CDR3 is 12 amino acids. The CDR3, as DNA: TGTGCCACCAGCGGGGACTGGAGTGAGCAGTTCTTC. Translated: CATSGDWSEQFF.

The chain's CDR3 is CASTTERAEAFF. The DNA of the CDR3 is TGTGCCAGCACCACTGAAAGGGCTGAAGCTTTCTTT. The V gene is TRBV25-1, the J gene TRBJ1-1, with D uncertain. V lost 7 bases, J lost 6 bases, and 12 bases lay in between. Looked up from germline, CDR1 is MGHDK and CDR2 is SYGVNS. The CDR3 has 12 amino acids. The whole variable domain, filled in from reference TRBV25-1 and TRBJ1-1, reads EADIYQTPRYLVIGTGKKITLECSQTMGHDKMYWYQQDPGMELHLIHYSYGVNSTEKGDLSSESTVSRIRTEHFPLTLESARPSHTSQYLCASTTERAEAFFGQGTRLTVV.

This chain links TRBV2 with TRBJ2-7; D might be TRBD1 or TRBD2, each matching 6 bases. Looked up from germline, CDR1 is SNHLY and CDR2 is FYNNEI. The V and J ends lost 6 bases and 2 bases respectively, with 17 bases between them. The length of the CDR3 is 15 residues. CDR3 bases: TGTGCCAGCAGCGTAGGGGGGACTGCAACCTACGAGCAGTACTTC. It translates to CASSVGGTATYEQYF.

This clonotype came up a few times. With a much larger clone just one base away, this may be a read error. V gene TRBV7-8 combines with J gene TRBJ2-7; TRBD1 agrees at 7 bases. J gave up 3 bases and V 4 bases, and 0 bases lay outside the gene matches. Germline V CDR1 and CDR2: SGHVS, FQNEAQ. This CDR3 has 12 amino acids. The CDR3 reads CASSYRGYEQYF. CDR3 in DNA: TGTGCCAGCAGCTACAGGGGCTACGAGCAGTACTTC.

V usage is TRBV20-1 and J usage is TRBJ2-5, with 9 bases matching TRBD1. Germline trimming cut 6 bases from V and 2 bases from J; bases unmatched to any gene: 7. The CDR3 runs to 14 residues. Germline CDR1 and CDR2: DFQATT and SNEGSKA (reference sequence). The CDR3 is CSAEPGQGQETQYF. CDR3 nucleotides: TGCAGTGCCGAACCGGGACAGGGACAAGAGACCCAGTACTTC.

At least ten counts were recorded for this clonotype. The genes are TRBV20-1 and TRBJ2-5, with 13 positions matching TRBD2. This CDR3 region has 19 residues. CDR1 is DFQATT, CDR2 SNEGSKA, per germline (reference sequence). The J segment lost 3 bases and the V segment lost 1 base, leaving 14 bases of the junction unmatched. In DNA, the CDR3 is TGCAGTGCTAGAGTGGAAACTAGCGGGAGGGCCGGTCCCAAAGAGACCCAGTACTTC. Its protein is CSARVETSGRAGPKETQYF.

The V call is TRBV25-1, the J call TRBJ1-2; possibly TRBD1 for D (5 bases). Germline CDR1 reads MGHDK; CDR2 reads SYGVNS. The CDR3 covers 13 residues. V shed 2 bases and J shed 3 bases, with 7 bases lying between them. The CDR3 nucleotides are TGTGCCAGCAGTGAAGGGGGAGACTATGGCTACACCTTC. The encoded protein is CASSEGGDYGYTF.

The chain is built from TRBV2 and TRBJ2-2; no reliable D call. The CDR3 sequence is 13 residues long. V was trimmed by 7 bases and J by 6 bases, leaving 12 bases between them. Germline V gene sequence: CDR1 SNHLY, CDR2 FYNNEI. The CDR3 sequence: CASKGYGPGELFF. CDR3 nucleotide sequence: TGTGCCAGCAAAGGATATGGGCCCGGGGAGCTGTTTTTT.

The count of this clonotype is one. The chain recombines TRBV24-1 with TRBJ2-1; D is perhaps TRBD2 (6 bases). CDR1 KGHDR and CDR2 SFDVKD come from the germline V gene. Between the trimmed V and J ends, which lost 3 bases and 7 bases, there was a span of 18 bases. This CDR3 is built from 16 residues. The DNA of the CDR3 is TGTGCCACCAGTGATGGACTATCCAAAACCCTTAATGAGCAGTTCTTC. Its translation is CATSDGLSKTLNEQFF.

This clonotype was observed a handful of times. The J gene is TRBJ2-3, the V gene TRBV7-9; 7 positions match TRBD2. Germline V CDR1 and CDR2: SEHNR, FQNEAQ (reference sequence). After removal of 0 bases from V and 2 bases from J, the junction contained 8 bases not matched to a gene. The CDR3 has 17 amino acids. The CDR3 loop reads CASSLAVSGLYTDTQYF. The CDR3 region has the DNA TGTGCCAGCAGCTTAGCGGTTAGCGGGCTGTACACAGATACGCAGTATTTT.

The chain couples TRBV5-1 to TRBJ1-3; D may be TRBD1 (6 bases). V lost 3 bases and J 0 bases, leaving 13 bases between the germline ends. Germline CDR1 reads SGHRS; CDR2 reads YFSETQ. CDR3 size: 16 residues. DNA of the CDR3: TGCGCCAGCAGCTGGGGGACACGATTCTCTGGAAACACCATATATTTT. As protein: CASSWGTRFSGNTIYF. Full variable domain (remainder filled in from reference TRBV5-1 and TRBJ1-3): KAGVTQTPRYLIKTRGQQVTLSCSPISGHRSVSWYQQTPGQGLQFLFEYFSETQRNKGNFPGRFSGRQFSNSRSEMNVSTLELGDSALYLCASSWGTRFSGNTIYFGEGSWLTVV.

The V and J genes are TRBV29-1 and TRBJ1-2, with 7 bases matching TRBD1. The CDR3 spans 12 residues. Trimming at V came to 7 bases and at J to 7 bases, leaving 9 bases not matched to a gene. Looked up from germline, CDR1 is SQVTM and CDR2 is ANQGSEA. The CDR3 here is CSAGQEPSGYTF. CDR3 DNA sequence: TGCAGCGCCGGACAGGAACCATCTGGCTACACCTTC.

This clonotype was detected only a few times. One end of the junction is discordant with germline, which a read error may explain. The chain uses TRBV12-3 or TRBV12-4 and TRBJ2-5; D gene uncertain. The length of the CDR3 is 13 residues. The CDR3 region has the DNA TGTGCCATCAGTCAAGCCTACCAAGAGACCCAGTACTTC. The encoded protein is CAISQAYQETQYF.

The table lists this clonotype with a count of one. The chain employs TRBV2 and TRBJ1-5; the D gene is possibly TRBD1 (5 bases). Per the germline V gene, CDR1 is SNHLY and CDR2 is FYNNEI. Trimming cost V 2 bases and J 6 bases, with 11 bases left between them. The CDR3 runs 14 residues. CDR3 protein: CASSENQGSQPQHF. CDR3 in DNA: TGTGCCAGCAGTGAAAACCAGGGAAGTCAGCCCCAGCATTTT. The variable domain in full, with the rest retrieved from reference TRBV2 and TRBJ1-5, is EPEVTQTPSHQVTQMGQEVILRCVPISNHLYFYWYRQILGQKVEFLVSFYNNEISEKSEIFDDQFSVERPDGSNFTLKIRSTKLEDSAMYFCASSENQGSQPQHFGDGTRLSIL.

The chain combines TRBV25-1 with TRBJ1-2; a possible D gene is TRBD1 (5 bases). Per germline, CDR1 MGHDK and CDR2 SYGVNS. V shed 6 bases and J shed 4 bases, with 21 bases lying between them. CDR3 length: 16 residues. CDR3 nucleotide sequence: TGTGCCAGCAGCACGATTCTCAGGGATGGGGGCTATGGCTACACCTTC. It encodes CASSTILRDGGYGYTF.

Many counts were recorded for this clonotype. The chain carries TRBV6-4 and TRBJ2-5, with D possibly TRBD2 on 6 matching bases. The length of the CDR3 is 17 residues. CDR1 MRHNA and CDR2 SNTAGT come from the germline V gene. V was clipped by 2 bases and J by 3 bases, with 19 bases between them. The CDR3 DNA sequence: TGTGCCAGCAGTGACCATGGGGCGGGGTCCAGCGAAGAGACCCAGTACTTC. Translating gives CASSDHGAGSSEETQYF.